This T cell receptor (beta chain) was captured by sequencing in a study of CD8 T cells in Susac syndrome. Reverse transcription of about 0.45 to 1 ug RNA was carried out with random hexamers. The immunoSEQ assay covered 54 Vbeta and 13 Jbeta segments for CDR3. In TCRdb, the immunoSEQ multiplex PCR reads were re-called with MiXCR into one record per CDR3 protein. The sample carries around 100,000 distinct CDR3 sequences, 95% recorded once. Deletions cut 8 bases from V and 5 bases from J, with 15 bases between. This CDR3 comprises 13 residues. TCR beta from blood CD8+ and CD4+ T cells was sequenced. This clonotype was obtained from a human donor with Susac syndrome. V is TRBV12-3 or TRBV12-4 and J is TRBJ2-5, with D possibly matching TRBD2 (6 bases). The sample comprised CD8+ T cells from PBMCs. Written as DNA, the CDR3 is TGTGCCAGCGGCATGGGACTTTGGGAGACCCAGTACTTC. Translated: CASGMGLWETQYF.